The T cell receptor (beta chain) under discussion was sequenced for a study of response to subunit inactivated influenza vaccine. To note about this clonotype: The antigen is undetermined.

TCRdb reprocessed the RT-PCR reads with MiXCR, giving one entry per CDR3 protein. Counted here are 150,000 to 200,000 distinct CDR3 sequences, over 9.5% occurring once; the ten biggest clones make up about 29%. The CDR3 spans 16 residues. Between the trimmed V and J ends, which lost 2 bases and 6 bases, there was a span of 17 bases. CDR1 is SGHTA, CDR2 FQGTGA, per germline. Whole-study results and caveats: Seasonal influenza vaccination, on each occasion, was suggested by the authors to recruit few new T cells.

The same sample was also used in a study of T cells expressing NK-cell markers. That work states: The authors made TCR beta cDNA libraries by 5'RACE template switching. This switching added a universal primer site and UMIs. According to the study, TCR beta repertoires originated from sorted CD3+CD56+NKG2C+, CD3+CD56+NKG2C- and CD3+CD56-NKG2C+ T cells. Where several donors were concerned, these clonotypes also led the CD3+CD56-NKG2C+ fraction. HCMV specificity of the expanded NKG2C+ T cell clones was not established.

This clonotype was obtained from a man aged 45 to 65 who received an inactivated influenza vaccine. The chain uses TRBV7-3 and TRBJ2-1; TRBD2 is a possible D gene (6 bases). Sample: CD8+ T cells sorted from PBMCs, taken about 12 days after vaccination. The CDR3 nucleotides read TGTGCCAGCAGCTTAGGGAGGACGACCAGATTCAATGAGCAGTTCTTC. Translating it yields CASSLGRTTRFNEQFF.